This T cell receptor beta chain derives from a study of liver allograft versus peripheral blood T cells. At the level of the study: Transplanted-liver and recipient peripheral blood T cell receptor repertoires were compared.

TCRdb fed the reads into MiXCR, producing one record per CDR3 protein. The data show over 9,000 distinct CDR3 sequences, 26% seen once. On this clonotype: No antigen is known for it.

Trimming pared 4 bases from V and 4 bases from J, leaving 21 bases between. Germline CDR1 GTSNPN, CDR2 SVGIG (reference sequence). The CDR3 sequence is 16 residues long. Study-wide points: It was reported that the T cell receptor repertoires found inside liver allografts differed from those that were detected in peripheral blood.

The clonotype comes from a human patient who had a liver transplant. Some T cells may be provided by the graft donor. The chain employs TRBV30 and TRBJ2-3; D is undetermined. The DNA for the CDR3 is TGTGCCTGGACCATGTGGGGTAGCATGGTCCCAGATACGCAGTATTTT. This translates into CAWTMWGSMVPDTQYF.